The clone carrying this TCR beta chain was detected many times. Its antigen is unidentified. This record comes from a study of spatial heterogeneity in lung cancer. A single record per CDR3 protein comes from TCRdb applying MiXCR to the 5' RACE reads. The table includes thousands of distinct CDR3 sequences, around 5.4% detected once. The study's findings and limits: Tumors with more nonsynonymous mutations had more expanded intratumoral alpha and beta TCRs.

The CDR3 covers 14 residues. In germline, CDR1 is LNHDA, CDR2 SQIVND (reference sequence). V gave up 4 bases and J gave up 2 bases, with 9 bases separating them. As to time point: sample taken at primary tumor resection. Around 68 TRACERx patients with early, untreated non-small cell lung cancer donated samples. Sequencing of whole RNA from tumor, nontumor lung or frozen PBMC involved no sorting. The source was lung tumor tissue, collected at surgery. This clonotype originated in a male donor with early-stage non-small cell lung cancer. This chain connects TRBV19 to TRBJ1-5, with D tentatively TRBD1 (6 bases). The CDR3 DNA reads TGTGCCAGTAGTAGGACAGATCGCAATCAGCCCCAGCATTTT. Protein product: CASSRTDRNQPQHF. The full variable domain, rest sourced from reference TRBV19 and TRBJ1-5, is DGGITQSPKYLFRKEGQNVTLSCEQNLNHDAMYWYRQDPGQGLRLIYYSQIVNDFQKGDIAEGYSVSREKKESFPLTVTSAQKNPTAFYLCASSRTDRNQPQHFGDGTRLSIL.